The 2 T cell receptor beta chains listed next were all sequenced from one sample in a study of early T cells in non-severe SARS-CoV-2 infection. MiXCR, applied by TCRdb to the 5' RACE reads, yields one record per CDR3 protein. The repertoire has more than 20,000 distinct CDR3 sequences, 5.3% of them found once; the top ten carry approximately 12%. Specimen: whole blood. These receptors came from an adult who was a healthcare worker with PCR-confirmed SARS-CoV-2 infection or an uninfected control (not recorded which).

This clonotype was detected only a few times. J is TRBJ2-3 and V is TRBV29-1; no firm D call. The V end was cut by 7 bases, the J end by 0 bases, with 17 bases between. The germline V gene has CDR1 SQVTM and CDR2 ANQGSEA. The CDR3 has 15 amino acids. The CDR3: CSAGPSPFSTDTQYF. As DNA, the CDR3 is TGCAGCGCAGGACCCAGCCCCTTTAGCACAGATACGCAGTATTTT.

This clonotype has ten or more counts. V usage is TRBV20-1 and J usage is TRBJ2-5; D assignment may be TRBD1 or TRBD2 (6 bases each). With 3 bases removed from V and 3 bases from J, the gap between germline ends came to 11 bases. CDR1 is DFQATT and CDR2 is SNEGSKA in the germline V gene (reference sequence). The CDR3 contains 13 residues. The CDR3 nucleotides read TGCAGTGCTAGTTGGAGGGGGGAAGAGACCCAGTACTTC. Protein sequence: CSASWRGEETQYF.